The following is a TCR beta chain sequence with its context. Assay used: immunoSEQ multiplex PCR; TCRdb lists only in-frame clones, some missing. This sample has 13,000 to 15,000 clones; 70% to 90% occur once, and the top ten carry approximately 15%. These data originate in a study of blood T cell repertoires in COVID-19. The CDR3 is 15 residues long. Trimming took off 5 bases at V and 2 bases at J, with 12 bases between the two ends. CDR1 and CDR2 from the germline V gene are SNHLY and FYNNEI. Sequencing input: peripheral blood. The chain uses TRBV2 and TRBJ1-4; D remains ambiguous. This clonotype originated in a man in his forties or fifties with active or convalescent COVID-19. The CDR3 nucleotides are TGTGCCAGCAGTCACACTCGAGGCACTAATGAAAAACTGTTTTTT. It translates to CASSHTRGTNEKLFF.